The 3 T cell receptor beta chains listed next were all sequenced from one sample in a study of T cell repertoires in cytomegalovirus infection. TCRdb re-analysed the reads in MiXCR, keeping a single row per CDR3 protein. The data contain about 360,000 distinct CDR3 sequences, roughly 18% of them singletons. The sample was PBMCs. The receptors were sampled from a human donor in good health (CMV status not recorded). Some clones in this sample may be carry-over from other donors' samples.

This clonotype occurred many times. The V and J genes are TRBV7-2 and TRBJ2-7, with TRBD2 identical over 7 bases. The CDR3 runs to 12 residues. Trimming removed 5 bases from V and 7 bases from J; junction bases left unmatched: 5. Germline CDR1 is SGHTA and CDR2 is FQGNSA. In DNA form, the CDR3 reads TGTGCCAGCAGCCATCCGCGGGGGGAGCAGTACTTC. It specifies CASSHPRGEQYF.

This clonotype was seen at least ten times. The CDR3 nucleotides are TGTGCCAGCAGCCCATCCAGGGGGAGGCTCTACGAGCAGTACTTC. It codes for CASSPSRGRLYEQYF. The chain combines TRBV7-8 with TRBJ2-7, with D perhaps matching TRBD1 (7 bases). The CDR3 runs 15 residues. Germline V gene sequence: CDR1 SGHVS, CDR2 FQNEAQ. V was trimmed by 5 bases and J by 3 bases, leaving 17 bases between them. The full variable domain, with the rest looked up from reference TRBV7-8 and TRBJ2-7, is GAGVSQSPRYKVAKRGQDVALRCDPISGHVSLFWYQQALGQGPEFLTYFQNEAQLDKSGLPSDRFFAERPEGSVSTLKIQRTQQEDSAVYLCASSPSRGRLYEQYFGPGTRLTVT.

The chain is built from TRBV6-5 and TRBJ2-3; D call uncertain. CDR1 and CDR2 (germline): MNHEY, SVGAGI. V gave up 5 bases and J gave up 0 bases, with 12 bases separating them. This CDR3 is 15 amino acids long. The CDR3 reads CASSPWAASTDTQYF. For the CDR3, the DNA is TGTGCCAGCAGTCCGTGGGCAGCTAGCACAGATACGCAGTATTTT.